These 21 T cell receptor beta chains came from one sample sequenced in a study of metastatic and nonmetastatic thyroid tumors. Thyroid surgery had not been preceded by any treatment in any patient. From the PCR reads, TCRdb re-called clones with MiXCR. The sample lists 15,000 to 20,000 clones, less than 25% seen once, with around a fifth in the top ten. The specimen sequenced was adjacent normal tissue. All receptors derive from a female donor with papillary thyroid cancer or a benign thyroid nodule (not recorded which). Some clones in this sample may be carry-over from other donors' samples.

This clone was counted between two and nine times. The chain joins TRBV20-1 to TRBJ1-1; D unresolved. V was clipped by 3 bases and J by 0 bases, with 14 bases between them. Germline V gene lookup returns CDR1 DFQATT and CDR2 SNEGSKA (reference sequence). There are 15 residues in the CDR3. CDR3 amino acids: CSASSEQELNTEAFF. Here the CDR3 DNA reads TGCAGTGCTAGTTCTGAGCAGGAGCTGAACACTGAAGCTTTCTTT.

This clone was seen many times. CDR3 loop: CASSLGGFGEQFF. DNA of the CDR3: TGTGCCAGCAGTCTTGGGGGGTTTGGTGAGCAGTTCTTC. This chain joins TRBV27 and TRBJ2-1; a possible D gene is TRBD2 (6 bases). Trimming removed 5 bases from V and 9 bases from J, with 14 bases in between. Germline V CDR1 and CDR2: MNHEY, SMNVEV (reference sequence). The CDR3 contains 13 residues.

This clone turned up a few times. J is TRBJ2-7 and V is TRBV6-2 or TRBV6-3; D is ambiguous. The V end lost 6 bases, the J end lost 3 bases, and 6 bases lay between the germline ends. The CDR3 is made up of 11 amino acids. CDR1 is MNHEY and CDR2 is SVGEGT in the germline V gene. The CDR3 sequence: CASSPNYEQYF. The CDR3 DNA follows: TGTGCCAGCAGCCCTAACTACGAGCAGTACTTC.

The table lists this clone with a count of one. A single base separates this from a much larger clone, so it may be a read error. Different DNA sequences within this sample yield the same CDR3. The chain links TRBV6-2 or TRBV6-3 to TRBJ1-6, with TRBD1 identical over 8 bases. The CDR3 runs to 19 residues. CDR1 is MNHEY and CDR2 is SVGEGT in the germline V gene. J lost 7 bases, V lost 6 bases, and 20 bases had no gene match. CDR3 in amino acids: CASRRGTGGTTSGNSPLHF. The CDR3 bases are TGTGCCAGCAGACGGGGGACAGGAGGCACCACCTCTGGGAATTCACCCCTCCACTTT.

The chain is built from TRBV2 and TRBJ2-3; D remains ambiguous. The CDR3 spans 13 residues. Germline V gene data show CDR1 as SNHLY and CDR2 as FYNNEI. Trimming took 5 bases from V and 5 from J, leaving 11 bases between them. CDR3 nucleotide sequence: TGTGCCAGCAGTCCTTACCTCGGAGATACGCAGTATTTT. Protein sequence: CASSPYLGDTQYF.

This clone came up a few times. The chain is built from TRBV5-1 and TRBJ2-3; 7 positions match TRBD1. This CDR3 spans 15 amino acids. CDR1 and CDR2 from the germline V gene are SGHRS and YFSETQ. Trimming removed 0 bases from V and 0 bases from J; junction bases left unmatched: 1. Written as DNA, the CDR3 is TGCGCCAGCAGCTTGGACAGGGGAAGCACAGATACGCAGTATTTT. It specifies CASSLDRGSTDTQYF.

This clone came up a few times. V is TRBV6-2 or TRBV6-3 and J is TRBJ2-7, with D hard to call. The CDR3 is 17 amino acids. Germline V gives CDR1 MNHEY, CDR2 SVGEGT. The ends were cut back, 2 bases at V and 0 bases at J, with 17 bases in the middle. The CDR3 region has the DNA TGTGCCAGCAGTTACCCCTCGTTCGCAGAAAGCTCCTACGAGCAGTACTTC. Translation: CASSYPSFAESSYEQYF.

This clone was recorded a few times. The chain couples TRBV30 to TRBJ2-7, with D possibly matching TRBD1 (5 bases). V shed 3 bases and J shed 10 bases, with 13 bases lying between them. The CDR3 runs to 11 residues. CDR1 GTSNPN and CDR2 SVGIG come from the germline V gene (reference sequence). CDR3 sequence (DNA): TGTGCCTGGAGGACAGCCTATATTCAGTACTTC. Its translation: CAWRTAYIQYF.

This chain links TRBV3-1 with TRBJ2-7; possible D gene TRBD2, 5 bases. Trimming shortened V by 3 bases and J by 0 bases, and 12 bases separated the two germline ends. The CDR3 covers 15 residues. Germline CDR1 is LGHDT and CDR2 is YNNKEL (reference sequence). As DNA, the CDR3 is TGTGCCAGCAGCCAGGGAGCAATCAGCTCCTACGAGCAGTACTTC. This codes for CASSQGAISSYEQYF.

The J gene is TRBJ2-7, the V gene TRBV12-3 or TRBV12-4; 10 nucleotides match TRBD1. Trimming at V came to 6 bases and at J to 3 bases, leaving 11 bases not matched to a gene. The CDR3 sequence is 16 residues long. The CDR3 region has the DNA TGTGCCAGCAGATCCCCAAGCGGGACAGGGGACTACGAGCAGTACTTC. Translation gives CASRSPSGTGDYEQYF.

The CDR3 DNA follows: TGTGCCAGCAGCTTACTCGACAGAATGAACACTGAAGCTTTCTTT. It encodes CASSLLDRMNTEAFF. This chain links TRBV7-2 with TRBJ1-1, with TRBD1 as a possible D gene (5 bases). The CDR3 is 15 amino acids. Per germline, CDR1 SGHTA and CDR2 FQGNSA. Trimming removed 2 bases from V and 0 bases from J, with 10 bases in between.

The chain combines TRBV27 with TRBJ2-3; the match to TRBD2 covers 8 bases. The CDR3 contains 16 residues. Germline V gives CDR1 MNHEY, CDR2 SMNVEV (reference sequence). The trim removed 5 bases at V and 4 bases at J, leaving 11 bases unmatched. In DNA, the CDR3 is TGTGCCAGCAGTCCCCAGAGAGCGGGAGTAGCAGATACGCAGTATTTT. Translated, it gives CASSPQRAGVADTQYF.

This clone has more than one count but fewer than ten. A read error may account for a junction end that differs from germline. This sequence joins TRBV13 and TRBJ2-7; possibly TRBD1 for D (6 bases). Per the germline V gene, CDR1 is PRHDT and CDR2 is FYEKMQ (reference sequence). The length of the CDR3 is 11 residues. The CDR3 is CASSLGQGPNF. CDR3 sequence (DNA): TGTGCCAGCAGCTTAGGACAGGGCCCCAACTTC.

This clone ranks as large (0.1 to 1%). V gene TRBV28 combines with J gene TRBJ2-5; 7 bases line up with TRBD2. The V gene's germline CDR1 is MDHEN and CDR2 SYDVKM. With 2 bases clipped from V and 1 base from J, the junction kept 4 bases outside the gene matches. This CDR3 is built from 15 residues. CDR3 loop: CASSLSGGSQETQYF. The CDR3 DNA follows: TGTGCCAGCAGTTTAAGTGGCGGGAGCCAAGAGACCCAGTACTTC.

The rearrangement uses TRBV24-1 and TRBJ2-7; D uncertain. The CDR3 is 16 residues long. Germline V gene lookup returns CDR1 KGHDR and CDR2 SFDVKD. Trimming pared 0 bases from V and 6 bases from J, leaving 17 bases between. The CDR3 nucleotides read TGTGCCACCAGTGATTTGAATCTACGGATCCTCGCCGAGCAGTACTTC. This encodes CATSDLNLRILAEQYF.

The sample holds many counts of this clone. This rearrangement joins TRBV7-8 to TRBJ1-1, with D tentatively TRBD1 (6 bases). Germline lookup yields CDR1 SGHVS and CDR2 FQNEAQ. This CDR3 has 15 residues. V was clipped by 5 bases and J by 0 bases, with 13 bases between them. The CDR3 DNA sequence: TGTGCCAGCAGCGGAACAGGGTTTTTGAACACTGAAGCTTTCTTT. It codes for CASSGTGFLNTEAFF.

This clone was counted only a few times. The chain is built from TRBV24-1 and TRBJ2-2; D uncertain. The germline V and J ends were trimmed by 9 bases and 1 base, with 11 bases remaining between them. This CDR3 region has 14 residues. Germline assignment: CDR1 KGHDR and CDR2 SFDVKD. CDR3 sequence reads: CATAGSLNTGELFF. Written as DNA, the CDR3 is TGTGCCACCGCTGGTTCTTTGAACACCGGGGAGCTGTTTTTT.

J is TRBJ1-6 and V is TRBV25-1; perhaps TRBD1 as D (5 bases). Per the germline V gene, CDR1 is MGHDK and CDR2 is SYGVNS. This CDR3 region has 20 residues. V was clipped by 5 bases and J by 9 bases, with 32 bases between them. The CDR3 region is CASSPIPSHVDDIGGSPLHF. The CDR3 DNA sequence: TGTGCCAGCAGTCCAATACCGAGCCATGTGGATGATATCGGGGGTTCACCCCTCCACTTT.

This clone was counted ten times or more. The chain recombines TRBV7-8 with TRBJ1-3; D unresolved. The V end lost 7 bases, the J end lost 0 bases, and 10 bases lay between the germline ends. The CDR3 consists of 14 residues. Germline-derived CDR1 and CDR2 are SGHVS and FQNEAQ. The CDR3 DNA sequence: TGTGCCAGCATCCCGGGGAGCTCTGGAAACACCATATATTTT. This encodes CASIPGSSGNTIYF.

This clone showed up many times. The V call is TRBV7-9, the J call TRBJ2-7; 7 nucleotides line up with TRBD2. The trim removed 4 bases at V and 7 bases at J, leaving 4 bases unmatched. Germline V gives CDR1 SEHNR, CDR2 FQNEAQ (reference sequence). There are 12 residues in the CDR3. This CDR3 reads CASSWEGGEQYF. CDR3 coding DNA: TGTGCCAGCAGCTGGGAGGGTGGTGAGCAGTACTTC.

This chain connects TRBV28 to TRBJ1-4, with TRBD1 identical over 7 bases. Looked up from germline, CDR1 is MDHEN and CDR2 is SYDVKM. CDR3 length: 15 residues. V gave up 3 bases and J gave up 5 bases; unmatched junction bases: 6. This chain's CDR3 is CASSFGRGRNEKLFF. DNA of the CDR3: TGTGCCAGCAGTTTCGGGAGGGGGCGGAATGAAAAACTGTTTTTT.